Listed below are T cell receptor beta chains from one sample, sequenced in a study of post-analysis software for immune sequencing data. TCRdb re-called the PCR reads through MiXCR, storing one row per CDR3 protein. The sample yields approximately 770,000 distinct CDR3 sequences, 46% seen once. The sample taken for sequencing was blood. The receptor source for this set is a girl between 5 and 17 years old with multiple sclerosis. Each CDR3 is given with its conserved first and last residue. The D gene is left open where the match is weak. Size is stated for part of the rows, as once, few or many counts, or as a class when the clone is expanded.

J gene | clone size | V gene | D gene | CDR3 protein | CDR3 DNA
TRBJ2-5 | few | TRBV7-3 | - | CASSLRGGNGQETQYF | TGTGCCAGCAGCCTAAGGGGTGGTAATGGCCAAGAGACCCAGTACTTC
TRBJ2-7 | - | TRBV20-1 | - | CSAQTPRSSRTYEQYF | TGCAGTGCCCAGACACCTAGAAGCTCTAGGACCTACGAGCAGTACTTC
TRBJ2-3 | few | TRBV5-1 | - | CASSLNGLLATDTQYF | TGCGCCAGCAGCTTGAATGGGCTGCTCGCCACAGATACGCAGTATTTT
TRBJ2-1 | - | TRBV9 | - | CASSVLREPWAIDEQFF | TGTGCCAGCAGCGTTCTCCGGGAACCATGGGCGATCGATGAGCAGTTCTTC
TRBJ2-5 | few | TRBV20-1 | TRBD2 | CSARDRLAGGQETQYF | TGCAGCGCTAGAGATAGACTAGCGGGAGGCCAAGAGACCCAGTACTTC
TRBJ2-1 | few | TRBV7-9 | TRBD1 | CASSLGTGSPQGNEQFF | TGTGCCAGCAGCTTAGGGACAGGGTCCCCTCAGGGCAATGAGCAGTTCTTC
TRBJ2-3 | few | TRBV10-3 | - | CAISLDGSADTQYF | TGTGCCATCAGTCTAGACGGGAGCGCAGATACGCAGTATTTT
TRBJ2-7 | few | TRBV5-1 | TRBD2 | CASSSGLAGIKSYEQYF | TGCGCCAGCAGCTCGGGACTAGCGGGAATTAAATCCTACGAGCAGTACTTC
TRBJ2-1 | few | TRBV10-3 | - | CAISEGPDNEQFF | TGTGCCATCAGTGAAGGTCCAGACAATGAGCAGTTCTTC
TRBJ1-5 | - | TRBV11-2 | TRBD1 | CASSLGGTGEFGNQPRHF | TGTGCCAGCAGCCTGGGCGGGACAGGGGAATTCGGCAATCAGCCCCGGCATTTT
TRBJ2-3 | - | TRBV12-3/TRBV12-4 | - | CASSSFGTRRFSQYF | TGTGCCAGCAGTTCCTTCGGGACTCGGCGTTTTTCGCAGTATTTT
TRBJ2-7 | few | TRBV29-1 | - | CSVEGGAGQRSYEQYF | TGCAGCGTAGAAGGAGGAGCGGGCCAACGCTCCTACGAGCAGTACTTC
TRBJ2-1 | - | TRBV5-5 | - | CASSLSTGLDEQFF | TGTGCCAGCAGCTTAAGTACAGGGTTGGATGAGCAGTTCTTC
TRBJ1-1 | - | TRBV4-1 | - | CASSPEEAQMNTEAFF | TGCGCCAGCAGCCCAGAAGAGGCCCAGATGAACACTGAAGCTTTCTTT
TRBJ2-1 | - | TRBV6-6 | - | CASSYPYNEQFF | TGTGCCAGCAGTTACCCATACAATGAGCAGTTCTTC
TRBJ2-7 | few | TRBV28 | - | CASSPRLQSSYEQYF | TGTGCCAGCAGTCCCCGATTACAGTCCAGCTACGAGCAGTACTTC
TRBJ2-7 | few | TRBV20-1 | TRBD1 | CSASGTDLYEQYF | TGCAGTGCTTCCGGGACAGACCTCTACGAGCAGTACTTC
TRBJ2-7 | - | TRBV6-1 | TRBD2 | CASSIGTSGSPRSSYEQYF | TGTGCCAGCAGTATCGGGACTAGCGGGAGCCCTAGGAGCTCCTACGAGCAGTACTTC
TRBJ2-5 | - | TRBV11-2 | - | CASSRQWETQYF | TGTGCCAGCAGCCGGCAATGGGAGACCCAGTACTTC
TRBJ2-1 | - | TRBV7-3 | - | CASSLLPVGGAPADNEQFF | TGTGCCAGCAGCTTACTCCCTGTTGGAGGGGCCCCGGCAGACAATGAGCAGTTCTTC
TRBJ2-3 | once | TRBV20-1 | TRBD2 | CSAALVAGGATDTQYF | TGCAGTGCCGCATTAGTAGCGGGAGGAGCGACAGATACGCAGTATTTT
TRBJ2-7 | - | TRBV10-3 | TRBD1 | CAISDRDRGSEQYF | TGTGCCATCAGTGACCGGGACAGGGGATCCGAGCAGTACTTC